Each of the 15 T cell receptor beta chains below was sequenced from the same sample in a study of T cells after yellow fever vaccination (dated by TCRdb to between 2018 and 2021). The treatment or condition label corresponds to: live attenuated yellow fever vaccine strain. The receptor library was made with 5' RACE. Sequenced using an Illumina NovaSeq 6000. TCRdb itself trimmed the public reads at Q25 with fastp, ran MiXCR and retained productive beta chains. Every CDR3 protein is listed once, alongside the most common genes and DNA of its rows. The sample data list 250,000 to 300,000 distinct CDR3 sequences, and 7.5% to 9% of these were observed just once. The ten largest clonotypes hold around 3.5% of the sample. The sample in question was CD4+ T cells sorted from PBMCs, obtained 5 days after the yellow fever booster vaccination. These receptors came from a man between 18 and 29 years old who received the YFV17D yellow fever vaccine.

The table lists this clonotype with a few counts. This chain connects TRBV9 to TRBJ2-7; TRBD2 might be the D (5 bases). V was trimmed by 0 bases and J by 3 bases, leaving 13 bases between them. Per germline, CDR1 SGDLS and CDR2 YYNGEE. The CDR3 has 15 amino acids. The CDR3 region has the DNA TGTGCCAGCAGCGTAGCGGGGAAACAGTACTACGAGCAGTACGTC. Translated, it gives CASSVAGKQYYEQYV.

This clonotype has a count of ten or more. The chain couples TRBV5-5 to TRBJ2-5; the match to TRBD2 covers 8 bases. J gave up 5 bases and V 2 bases, and 11 bases lay outside the gene matches. The CDR3 consists of 16 residues. Germline V gene lookup returns CDR1 SGHKS and CDR2 YYEKEE (reference sequence). CDR3 sequence: CASSFGSGKWEETQYF. CDR3 nucleotide sequence: TGTGCCAGCAGCTTCGGTAGCGGGAAATGGGAGGAGACCCAGTACTTC.

The V gene is TRBV18, the J gene TRBJ1-2; no reliable D call. V was cut by 3 bases and J by 7 bases, with 9 bases left in between. Germline CDR1 and CDR2: KGHSH and LQKENI. The CDR3 extends over 12 amino acids. CDR3 in DNA: TGTGCCAGCTCACCGTCGACGGCTGGCTACACCTTC. Translation gives CASSPSTAGYTF.

This clonotype was seen more than once but under ten times. This chain uses TRBV11-2 with TRBJ2-1; 8 nucleotides match TRBD1. V lost 5 bases, J lost 3 bases, and 21 bases stayed unmatched. Germline CDR1 reads SGHAT; CDR2 reads FQNNGV. This CDR3 comprises 20 residues. The CDR3 bases are TGTGCCAGCAGCCCGAGCCTTTGGCAGGGGGCGATCCGGAACTACAATGAGCAGTTCTTC. This encodes CASSPSLWQGAIRNYNEQFF.

A few counts support this clonotype. The gene calls are TRBV7-2 and TRBJ1-6; a weak D match, TRBD1 (6 bases). CDR1 is SGHTA, CDR2 FQGNSA, per germline. V shed 3 bases and J shed 8 bases, with 8 bases lying between them. The CDR3 loop spans 13 amino acids. The CDR3 DNA reads as TGTGCCAGCAGCTTCGGACAGTATTCACCCCTCCACTTT. Its translation: CASSFGQYSPLHF.

This clonotype was detected ten times or more. The chain recombines TRBV18 with TRBJ2-5; D is uncertain. Trimming took off 1 base at V and 2 bases at J, with 2 bases between the two ends. The CDR3 length is 12 residues. In germline, CDR1 is KGHSH, CDR2 LQKENI. CDR3 sequence: CASSPQQETQYF. CDR3 nucleotide sequence: TGTGCCAGCTCACCACAGCAAGAGACCCAGTACTTC.

The sample holds many counts of this clonotype. Sequence at one end of the junction differs from germline and may be a read error. The rearrangement uses TRBV7-7 and TRBJ2-5; 11 nucleotides match TRBD1. This CDR3 comprises 16 residues. Per the germline V gene, CDR1 is SSHAT and CDR2 is FNYEAQ (reference sequence). The CDR3, as DNA: TGTGCTAGCAGCTTAGCAGGACAGGGGGCCGGAGAGACCCAGTACTTC. This codes for CASSLAGQGAGETQYF.

This clonotype was seen only a few times. This chain joins TRBV7-2 and TRBJ2-7; 12 nucleotides align to TRBD1. V shed 5 bases, J shed 6 bases, and the junction held 2 bases outside the gene matches. Germline V gives CDR1 SGHTA, CDR2 FQGNSA. There are 13 residues in the CDR3. CDR3 sequence reads: CASSRDRGREQYV. The CDR3 bases are TGTGCCAGCAGCCGGGACAGGGGGCGCGAGCAGTACGTC.

The V gene is TRBV19, the J gene TRBJ1-1; no firm D call. This CDR3 is 11 amino acids long. Trimming removed 4 bases at V and 10 bases at J, with 10 bases between. Germline V gene sequence: CDR1 LNHDA, CDR2 SQIVND (reference sequence). This CDR3 reads CASSTGVAAFF. The DNA for the CDR3 is TGTGCCAGTAGTACTGGGGTCGCAGCTTTCTTT.

V usage is TRBV12-3 or TRBV12-4 and J usage is TRBJ2-5; D remains ambiguous. CDR3 length equals 14 residues. V was clipped by 6 bases and J by 3 bases, with 14 bases between them. CDR3 loop: CASSVVLAKETQYF. DNA of the CDR3: TGTGCCAGCAGCGTCGTTCTCGCGAAAGAGACCCAGTACTTC.

Remarks on this clonotype: A clone one base away is much larger, so this may be a read error. The CDR3 DNA reads as TGTGACAGCAGCTTAGGAGTTTCTAGCGGGGGATACAATGAGCAGTTCTTC. Amino acids: CDSSLGVSSGGYNEQFF. The rearrangement uses TRBV7-9 and TRBJ2-1; TRBD2 aligns across 10 bases. CDR1 and CDR2 (germline): SEHNR, FQNEAQ (reference sequence). CDR3 size: 17 residues. The full variable domain, rest sourced from reference TRBV7-9 and TRBJ2-1, is DTGVSQNPRHKITKRGQNVTFRCDPISEHNRLYWYRQTLGQGPEFLTYFQNEAQLEKSRLLSDRFSAERPKGSFSTLEIQRTEQGDSAMYLCDSSLGVSSGGYNEQFFGPGTRLTVL.

The chain links TRBV18 to TRBJ2-2, with unresolved D. Germline CDR1 and CDR2: KGHSH and LQKENI. The CDR3 loop spans 14 amino acids. Trimming cost V 10 bases and J 6 bases, with 18 bases left between them. The CDR3 sequence: CATLPPQRSGELFF. The CDR3 coding sequence is TGTGCCACCCTCCCTCCTCAGCGCTCCGGGGAGCTGTTTTTT.

This clonotype was counted only a few times. The chain has TRBV7-3 and TRBJ2-2; TRBD2 might be the D (6 bases). CDR3 size: 15 residues. Germline CDR1 and CDR2: SGHTA and FQGTGA. The V and J ends lost 4 bases and 4 bases respectively, with 13 bases between them. The CDR3 sequence is CASSSGAGSTGELFF. CDR3 coding DNA: TGTGCCAGCAGCTCGGGAGCAGGGAGCACCGGGGAGCTGTTTTTT.

The chain carries TRBV4-3 and TRBJ2-3; D unresolved. Germline V CDR1 and CDR2: LGHNA, YSLEER. The CDR3 covers 16 residues. Trimming removed 1 base from V and 2 bases from J, with 13 bases in between. CDR3 nucleotides: TGCGCCAGCAGCCAAGCGGTTCCTTCAGCCACAGATACGCAGTATTTT. This gives the protein CASSQAVPSATDTQYF.

In its sample, this clonotype was seen a few times. The CDR3 DNA reads TGTGCCACCAGCAGAGGGGAGGTCACCGGGGAGCTGTTTTTT. The encoded protein is CATSRGEVTGELFF. This chain joins TRBV15 and TRBJ2-2; D possibly corresponds to TRBD2 (6 bases). Trimming cost V 1 base and J 4 bases, with 7 bases left between them. The germline V gene has CDR1 LNHNV and CDR2 YYDKDF (reference sequence). The CDR3 has 14 residues.